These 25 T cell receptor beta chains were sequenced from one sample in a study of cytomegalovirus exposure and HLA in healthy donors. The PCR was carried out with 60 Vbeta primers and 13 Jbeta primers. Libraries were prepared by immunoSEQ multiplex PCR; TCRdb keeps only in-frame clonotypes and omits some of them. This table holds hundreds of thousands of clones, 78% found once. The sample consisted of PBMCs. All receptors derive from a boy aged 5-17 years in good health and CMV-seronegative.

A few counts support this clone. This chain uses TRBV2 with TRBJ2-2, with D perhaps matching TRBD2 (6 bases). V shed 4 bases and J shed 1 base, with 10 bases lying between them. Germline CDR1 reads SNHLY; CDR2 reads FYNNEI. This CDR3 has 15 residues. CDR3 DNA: TGTGCCAGCAGTGTGGGACTTGGGAACACCGGGGAGCTGTTTTTT. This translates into CASSVGLGNTGELFF.

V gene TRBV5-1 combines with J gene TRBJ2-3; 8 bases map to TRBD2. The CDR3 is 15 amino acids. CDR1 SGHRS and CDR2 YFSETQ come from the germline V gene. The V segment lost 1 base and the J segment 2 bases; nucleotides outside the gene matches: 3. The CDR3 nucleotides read TGCGCCAGCAGCTTGCTCGGGGGGGCCACAGATACGCAGTATTTT. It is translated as CASSLLGGATDTQYF.

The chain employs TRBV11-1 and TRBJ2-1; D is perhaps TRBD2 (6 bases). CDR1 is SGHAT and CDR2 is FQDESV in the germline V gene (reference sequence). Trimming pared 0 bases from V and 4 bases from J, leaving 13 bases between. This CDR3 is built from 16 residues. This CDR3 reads CASSLAASETYNEQFF. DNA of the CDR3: TGTGCCAGCAGCTTAGCGGCTAGCGAGACTTACAATGAGCAGTTCTTC.

CDR3 sequence: CASSQEHRESGTYEQYF. Written as DNA, the CDR3 is TGTGCCAGCAGCCAAGAACACAGGGAGTCCGGAACTTACGAGCAGTACTTC. The gene calls are TRBV4-2 and TRBJ2-7; D possibly corresponds to TRBD1 (6 bases). The CDR3 extends over 17 amino acids. V dropped 0 bases and J dropped 4 bases, with 19 bases sitting between them. Germline V lookup: CDR1 LGHNA, CDR2 YNFKEQ.

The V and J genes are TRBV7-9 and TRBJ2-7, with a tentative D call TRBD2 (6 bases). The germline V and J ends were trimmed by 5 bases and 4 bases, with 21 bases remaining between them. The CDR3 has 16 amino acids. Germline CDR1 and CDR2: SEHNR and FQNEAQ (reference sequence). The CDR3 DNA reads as TGTGCCAGCAGCCGCGATCAGGCCTTGGAGGGATACGAGCAGTACTTC. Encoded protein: CASSRDQALEGYEQYF. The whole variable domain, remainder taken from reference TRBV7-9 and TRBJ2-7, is DTGVSQNPRHKITKRGQNVTFRCDPISEHNRLYWYRQTLGQGPEFLTYFQNEAQLEKSRLLSDRFSAERPKGSFSTLEIQRTEQGDSAMYLCASSRDQALEGYEQYFGPGTRLTVT.

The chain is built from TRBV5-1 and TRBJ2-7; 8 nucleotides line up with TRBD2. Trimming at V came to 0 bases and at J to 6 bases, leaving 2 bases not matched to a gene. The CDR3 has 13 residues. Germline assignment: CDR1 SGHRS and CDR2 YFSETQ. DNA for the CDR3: TGCGCCAGCAGCTTGGGGGCGGGGGGCGAGCAGTACTTC. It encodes CASSLGAGGEQYF.

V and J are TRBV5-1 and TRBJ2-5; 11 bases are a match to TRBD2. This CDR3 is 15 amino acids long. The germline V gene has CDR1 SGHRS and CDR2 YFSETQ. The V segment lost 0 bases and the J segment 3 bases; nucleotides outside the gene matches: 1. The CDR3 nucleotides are TGCGCCAGCAGCTTGGTACTAGCGGGGGAAGAGACCCAGTACTTC. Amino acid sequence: CASSLVLAGEETQYF.

The CDR3 sequence: CASSSTGSYEQYF. The CDR3 DNA reads TGTGCCAGTAGTAGTACAGGATCCTACGAGCAGTACTTC. This chain links TRBV19 with TRBJ2-7; D may be TRBD1 (5 bases). V shed 4 bases and J shed 1 base, with 8 bases lying between them. Germline V CDR1 and CDR2: LNHDA, SQIVND (reference sequence). The CDR3 spans 13 residues.

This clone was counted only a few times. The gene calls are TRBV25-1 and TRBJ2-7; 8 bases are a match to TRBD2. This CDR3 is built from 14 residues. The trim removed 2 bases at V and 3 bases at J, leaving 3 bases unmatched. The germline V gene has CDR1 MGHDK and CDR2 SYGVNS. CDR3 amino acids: CASSEGSGDYEQYF. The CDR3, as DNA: TGTGCCAGCAGTGAAGGTAGCGGGGACTACGAGCAGTACTTC.

DNA of the CDR3: TGTGCCAGCAGCCAGCCGGACAGGGGCAACGAGCAGTACTTC. Translating gives CASSQPDRGNEQYF. The genes are TRBV14 and TRBJ2-7; 9 bases fit TRBD1. Germline lookup yields CDR1 SGHDN and CDR2 FVKESK. V dropped 3 bases and J dropped 5; count of bases not matched to a gene: 5. There are 14 residues in the CDR3.

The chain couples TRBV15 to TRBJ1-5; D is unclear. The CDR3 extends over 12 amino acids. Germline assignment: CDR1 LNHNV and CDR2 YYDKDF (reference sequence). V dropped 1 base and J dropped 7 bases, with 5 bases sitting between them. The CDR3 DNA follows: TGTGCCACCAGCAGAGGCAGGCAGCCCCAGCATTTT. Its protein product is CATSRGRQPQHF.

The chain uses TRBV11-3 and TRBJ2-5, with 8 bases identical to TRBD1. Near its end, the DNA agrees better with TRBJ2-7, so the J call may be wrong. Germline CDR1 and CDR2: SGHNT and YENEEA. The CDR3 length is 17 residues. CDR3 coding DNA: TGTGCCAGCAGCTCTCCCGGCGAGGGACAGGAGTACTACGAGCAGTACTTC. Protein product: CASSSPGEGQEYYEQYF.

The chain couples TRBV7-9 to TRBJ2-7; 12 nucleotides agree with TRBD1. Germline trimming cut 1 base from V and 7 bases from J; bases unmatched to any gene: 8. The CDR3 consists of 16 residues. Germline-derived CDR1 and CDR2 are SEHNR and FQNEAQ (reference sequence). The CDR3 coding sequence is TGTGCCAGCAGCTTAGTGGTTGGGGACAGGGGGCGGGAGCAGTACTTC. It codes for CASSLVVGDRGREQYF. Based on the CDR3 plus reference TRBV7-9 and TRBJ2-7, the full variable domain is DTGVSQNPRHKITKRGQNVTFRCDPISEHNRLYWYRQTLGQGPEFLTYFQNEAQLEKSRLLSDRFSAERPKGSFSTLEIQRTEQGDSAMYLCASSLVVGDRGREQYFGPGTRLTVT.

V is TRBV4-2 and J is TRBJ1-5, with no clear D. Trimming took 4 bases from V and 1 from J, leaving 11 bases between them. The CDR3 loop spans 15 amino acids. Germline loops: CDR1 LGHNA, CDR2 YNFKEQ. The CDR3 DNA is TGTGCCAGCAGCCCCCGGGGTGTGAGCAATCAGCCCCAGCATTTT. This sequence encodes CASSPRGVSNQPQHF.

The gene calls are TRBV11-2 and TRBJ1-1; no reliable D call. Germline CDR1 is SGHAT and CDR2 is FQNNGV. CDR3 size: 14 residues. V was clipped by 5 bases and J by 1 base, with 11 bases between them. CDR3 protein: CASSPLSGNTEAFF. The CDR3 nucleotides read TGTGCCAGCAGCCCCCTATCGGGGAACACTGAAGCTTTCTTT. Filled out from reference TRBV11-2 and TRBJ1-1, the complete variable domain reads EAGVAQSPRYKIIEKRQSVAFWCNPISGHATLYWYQQILGQGPKLLIQFQNNGVVDDSQLPKDRFSAERLKGVDSTLKIQPAKLEDSAVYLCASSPLSGNTEAFFGQGTRLTVV.

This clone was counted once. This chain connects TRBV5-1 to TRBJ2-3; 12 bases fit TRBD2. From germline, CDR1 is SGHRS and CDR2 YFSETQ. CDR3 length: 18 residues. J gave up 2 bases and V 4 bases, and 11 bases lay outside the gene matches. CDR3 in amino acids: CASSGGGLAGGNTDTQYF. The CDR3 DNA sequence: TGCGCCAGCAGCGGAGGTGGGCTAGCGGGGGGGAACACAGATACGCAGTATTTT.

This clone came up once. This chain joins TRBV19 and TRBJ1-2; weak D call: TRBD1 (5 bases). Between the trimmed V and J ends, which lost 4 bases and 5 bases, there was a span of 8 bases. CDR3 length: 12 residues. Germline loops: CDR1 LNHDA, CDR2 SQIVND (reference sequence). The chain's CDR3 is CASSSQGYGYTF. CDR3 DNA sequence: TGTGCCAGTAGTAGTCAGGGTTATGGCTACACCTTC. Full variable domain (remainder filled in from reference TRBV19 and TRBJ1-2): DGGITQSPKYLFRKEGQNVTLSCEQNLNHDAMYWYRQDPGQGLRLIYYSQIVNDFQKGDIAEGYSVSREKKESFPLTVTSAQKNPTAFYLCASSSQGYGYTFGSGTRLTVV.

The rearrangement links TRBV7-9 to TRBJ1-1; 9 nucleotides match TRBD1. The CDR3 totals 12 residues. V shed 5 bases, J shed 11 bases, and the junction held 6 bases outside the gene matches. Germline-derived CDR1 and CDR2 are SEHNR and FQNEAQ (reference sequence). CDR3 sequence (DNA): TGTGCCAGCAGCATACAGGGGGCGGCCGCTTTCTTT. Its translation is CASSIQGAAAFF.

CDR3 in DNA: TGTGCCAGCAGCCAAGAAAGCGACGGAGGGGCCTACGAGCAGTACTTC. Its protein is CASSQESDGGAYEQYF. This chain links TRBV4-2 with TRBJ2-7, with D maybe TRBD2 (6 bases). Germline V lookup: CDR1 LGHNA, CDR2 YNFKEQ. CDR3 length: 16 residues. V was trimmed by 0 bases and J by 2 bases, leaving 14 bases between them.

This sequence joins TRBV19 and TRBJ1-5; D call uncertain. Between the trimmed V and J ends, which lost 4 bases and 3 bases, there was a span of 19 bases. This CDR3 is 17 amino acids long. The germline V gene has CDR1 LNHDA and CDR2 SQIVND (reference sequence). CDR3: CASSTHVGRSPNQPQHF. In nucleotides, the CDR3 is TGTGCCAGTAGTACTCACGTAGGGAGGTCCCCCAATCAGCCCCAGCATTTT.

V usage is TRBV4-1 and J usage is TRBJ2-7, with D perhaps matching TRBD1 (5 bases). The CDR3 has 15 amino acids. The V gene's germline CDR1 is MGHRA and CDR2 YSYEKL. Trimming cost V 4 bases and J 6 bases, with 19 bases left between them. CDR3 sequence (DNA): TGCGCCAGCAGCCGAGGAGCTCAAGGGGTTGGCGAGCAGTACTTC. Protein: CASSRGAQGVGEQYF.

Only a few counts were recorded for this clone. DNA for the CDR3: TGTGCCAGCTCACCGACAGGGAGTAATGAAAAACTGTTTTTT. This encodes CASSPTGSNEKLFF. The chain joins TRBV18 to TRBJ1-4; 7 bases align to TRBD1. There are 14 residues in the CDR3. V lost 3 bases and J lost 4; bases outside the gene matches: 2. The germline gives CDR1 KGHSH, CDR2 LQKENI. The full variable domain, rest sourced from reference TRBV18 and TRBJ1-4, is NAGVMQNPRHLVRRRGQEARLRCSPMKGHSHVYWYRQLPEEGLKFMVYLQKENIIDESGMPKERFSAEFPKEGPSILRIQQVVRGDSAAYFCASSPTGSNEKLFFGSGTQLSVL.

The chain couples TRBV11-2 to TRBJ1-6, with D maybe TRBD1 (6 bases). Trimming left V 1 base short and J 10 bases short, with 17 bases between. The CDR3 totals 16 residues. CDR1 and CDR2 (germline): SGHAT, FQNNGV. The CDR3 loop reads CASSLGNRVGVSPLHF. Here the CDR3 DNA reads TGTGCCAGCAGCTTAGGGAACAGGGTAGGGGTATCACCCCTCCACTTT.

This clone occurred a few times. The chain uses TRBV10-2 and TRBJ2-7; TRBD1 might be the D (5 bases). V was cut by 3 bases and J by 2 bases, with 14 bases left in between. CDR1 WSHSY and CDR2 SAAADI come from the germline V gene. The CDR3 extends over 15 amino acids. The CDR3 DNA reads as TGCGCCAGCAGTGACGAGACAGCGATAACCTACGAGCAGTACTTC. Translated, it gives CASSDETAITYEQYF.

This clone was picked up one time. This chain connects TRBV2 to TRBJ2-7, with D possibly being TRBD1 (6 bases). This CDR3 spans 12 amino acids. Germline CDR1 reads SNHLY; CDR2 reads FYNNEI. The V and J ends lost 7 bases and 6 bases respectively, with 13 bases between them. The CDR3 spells CASTGTIIEQYF. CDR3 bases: TGTGCCAGCACCGGGACAATCATCGAGCAGTACTTC.